The rows below give T cell receptor beta chains drawn from one sample of a study of blood T cell repertoires in COVID-19. Profiled with immunoSEQ multiplex PCR; TCRdb holds only in-frame clones, not every one. The sample has under 45,000 clones, under 80% seen once. Specimen: peripheral blood. Receptors originate from a man older than 75 with acute or convalescent COVID-19. CDR3s include the opening cysteine and the closing phenylalanine or tryptophan. A D gene is named only where the DNA matches it firmly. Clone size is not always given. Where it is, it says once, few, many or a class for expanded clones.

j_gene | len | d_gene | v_gene | abundance | CDR3nt | CDR3aa
TRBJ1-1 | 15 | . | TRBV7-3 | . | TGTGCCAGCAGCCTGGGGCCACACTTGAACACTGAAGCTTTCTTT | CASSLGPHLNTEAFF
TRBJ2-1 | 12 | . | TRBV10-1 | . | TGCGCCAGCTCTCCTGGGGGGTCTGAGCAGTTCTTC | CASSPGGSEQFF
TRBJ1-2 | 13 | . | TRBV15 | . | TGTGCCACCAGCAGACAGGGGTCTAGCGGCTACACCTTC | CATSRQGSSGYTF
TRBJ2-6 | 15 | . | TRBV19 | . | TGTGCCAGTACTCGGGGGAACTCTGGGGCCAACGTCCTGACTTTC | CASTRGNSGANVLTF
TRBJ1-3 | 16 | . | TRBV28 | . | TGTGCCAGCAGTTCCGCCCTCGGAGGGGTTGGAAACACCATATATTTT | CASSSALGGVGNTIYF
TRBJ1-5 | 17 | TRBD1 | TRBV19 | . | TGTGCCAGTAGTATAGCCGGACAGGGTCTAGGCAATCAGCCCCAGCATTTT | CASSIAGQGLGNQPQHF
TRBJ2-3 | 16 | TRBD2 | TRBV5-1 | . | TGCGCCAGCAGATCCGGTACTAGCGGATACACAGATACGCAGTATTTT | CASRSGTSGYTDTQYF
TRBJ2-7 | 14 | TRBD1 | TRBV6-5 | . | TGTGCCAGCAGTATCCGGGACAGTGCCTACGAGCAGTACTTC | CASSIRDSAYEQYF
TRBJ1-1 | 17 | . | TRBV5-1 | . | TGCGCCAGCTCCAAGAAAAGAGAACAGGGATCGAACACTGAAGCTTTCTTT | CASSKKREQGSNTEAFF
TRBJ1-6 | 14 | . | TRBV7-2 | . | TGTGCCAGCAGCTTACGCCAGGGAAATTCACCCCTCCACTTT | CASSLRQGNSPLHF
TRBJ2-7 | 15 | . | TRBV19 | . | TGTGCCACCCTCCCAAGCAGGCGGGGCAGCTACGAGCAGTACTTC | CATLPSRRGSYEQYF
TRBJ1-2 | 15 | . | TRBV6-1 | . | TGTGCCAGCAGTGAAGGAGGGCAGGACTACTATGGCTACACCTTC | CASSEGGQDYYGYTF
TRBJ2-3 | 12 | . | TRBV27 | . | TGTGCCAGCAGTTGGGAGAGTGGTACGCAGTATTTT | CASSWESGTQYF
TRBJ2-1 | 13 | . | TRBV11-2 | . | TGTGCCAGCAGCGCCACTAGAGCCAATGAGCAGTTCTTC | CASSATRANEQFF
TRBJ2-3 | 17 | TRBD2 | TRBV7-2 | . | TGTGCCAGCAGCTTAGCGGCTAGCGGGGGGGGCACAGATACGCAGTATTTT | CASSLAASGGGTDTQYF
TRBJ2-1 | 16 | TRBD2 | TRBV24-1 | few | TGTGCCACCAGTGGAACAGCGGGAATCTCCTACAATGAGCAGTTCTTC | CATSGTAGISYNEQFF
TRBJ1-2 | 13 | . | TRBV18 | . | TGTGCCAGCTCACAGCAGGGAAGTTATGGCTACACCTTC | CASSQQGSYGYTF
TRBJ2-1 | 16 | TRBD1 | TRBV5-6 | . | TGTGCCAGCTCTCGACGGTCCGGACAGGAGTACAATGAGCAGTTCTTC | CASSRRSGQEYNEQFF
TRBJ2-2 | 15 | . | TRBV10-3 | . | TGTGCCATCAGTGAGTCTAGCCCGAACACCGGGGAGCTGTTTTTT | CAISESSPNTGELFF
TRBJ1-6 | 13 | . | TRBV7-2 | . | TGTGCCAGCAGCATACAAGGGGAATCACCCCTCCACTTT | CASSIQGESPLHF
TRBJ1-2 | 16 | TRBD1 | TRBV4-1 | . | TGCGCCAGCAGCCAAGTCCCGGGACAGGCTTCCTATGGCTACACCTTC | CASSQVPGQASYGYTF
TRBJ2-5 | 11 | . | TRBV7-8 | . | TGTGCCACAGAAATCCAAGAGACCCAGTACTTC | CATEIQETQYF
TRBJ1-1 | 16 | TRBD1 | TRBV11-2 | . | TGTGCCAGCAGCCTCTTGACAGGGGTGTCTCGGACTGAAGCTTTCTTT | CASSLLTGVSRTEAFF
TRBJ2-1 | 15 | TRBD1 | TRBV7-3 | . | TGTGCCAGCAGCTTAAACAGGGGCGCCTACAATGAGCAGTTCTTC | CASSLNRGAYNEQFF
TRBJ2-3 | 14 | . | TRBV9 | . | TGTGCCAGCAGCCCCGCGATAAGCACAGATACGCAGTATTTT | CASSPAISTDTQYF
TRBJ1-6 | 14 | . | TRBV7-2 | . | TGTGCCAGCAGCTTATCCACAGGCCCGGGGGCCCTCCACTTT | CASSLSTGPGALHF
TRBJ1-1 | 13 | . | TRBV7-9 | . | TGTGCCAGCAGTTATAGTCCAGGCGGGGAAGCTTTCTTT | CASSYSPGGEAFF
TRBJ1-2 | 17 | TRBD1 | TRBV28 | . | TGTGCCAGCAGTCGACCGGGACAGGCAGATTCTAACTATGGCTACACCTTC | CASSRPGQADSNYGYTF
TRBJ2-5 | 13 | . | TRBV9 | . | TGTGCCAGCAGCGTACGAGGATCAGAGACCCAGTACTTC | CASSVRGSETQYF
TRBJ1-2 | 13 | . | TRBV10-3 | few | TGTGCCATCAGTCCCCGGGGGGACTATGGCTACACCTTC | CAISPRGDYGYTF
TRBJ1-2 | 13 | . | TRBV28 | . | TGTGCCACCCTGGACAGTTCATTTACTGGCTACACCTTC | CATLDSSFTGYTF
TRBJ2-1 | 14 | TRBD2 | TRBV6-6 | . | TGTGCCAGCAGCCAAACGGGGGGGGCCAATGAGCAGTTCTTC | CASSQTGGANEQFF
TRBJ1-6 | 15 | . | TRBV2 | . | TGTGCCAGCAGTGAACCGCTGGGAGATAATTCACCCCTCCACTTT | CASSEPLGDNSPLHF
TRBJ2-1 | 13 | TRBD2 | TRBV10-3 | . | TGTGCCATCGCGACTAGCGAATCCAATGAGCAGTTCTTC | CAIATSESNEQFF